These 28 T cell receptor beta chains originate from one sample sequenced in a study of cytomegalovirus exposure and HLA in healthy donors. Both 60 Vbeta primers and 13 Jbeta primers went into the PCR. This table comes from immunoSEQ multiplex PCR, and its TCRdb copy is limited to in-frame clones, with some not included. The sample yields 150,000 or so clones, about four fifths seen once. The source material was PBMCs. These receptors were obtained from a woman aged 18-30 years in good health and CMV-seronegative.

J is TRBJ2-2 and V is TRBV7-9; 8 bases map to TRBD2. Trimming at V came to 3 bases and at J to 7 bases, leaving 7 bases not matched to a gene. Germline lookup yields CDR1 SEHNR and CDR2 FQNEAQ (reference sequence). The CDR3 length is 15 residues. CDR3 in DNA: TGTGCCAGCAGCTTGCCGGGACTAGACAGCGGGGAGCTGTTTTTT. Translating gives CASSLPGLDSGELFF. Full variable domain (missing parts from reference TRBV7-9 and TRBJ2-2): DTGVSQNPRHKITKRGQNVTFRCDPISEHNRLYWYRQTLGQGPEFLTYFQNEAQLEKSRLLSDRFSAERPKGSFSTLEIQRTEQGDSAMYLCASSLPGLDSGELFFGEGSRLTVL.

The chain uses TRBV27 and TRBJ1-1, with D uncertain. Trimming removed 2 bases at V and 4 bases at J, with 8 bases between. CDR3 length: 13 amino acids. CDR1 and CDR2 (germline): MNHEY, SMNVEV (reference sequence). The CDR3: CASSLLRGTEAFF. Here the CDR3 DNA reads TGTGCCAGCAGTTTACTGCGGGGCACTGAAGCTTTCTTT.

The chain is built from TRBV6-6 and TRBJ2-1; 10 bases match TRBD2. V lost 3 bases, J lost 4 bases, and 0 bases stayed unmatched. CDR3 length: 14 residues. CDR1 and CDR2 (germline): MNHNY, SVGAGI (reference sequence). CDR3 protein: CASSYSGRYNEQFF. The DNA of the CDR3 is TGTGCCAGCAGTTATAGCGGGAGGTACAATGAGCAGTTCTTC.

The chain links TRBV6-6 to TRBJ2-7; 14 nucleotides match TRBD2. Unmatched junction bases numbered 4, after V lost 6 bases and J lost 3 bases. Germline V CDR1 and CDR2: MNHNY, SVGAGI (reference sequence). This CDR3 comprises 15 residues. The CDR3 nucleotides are TGTGCCAGCAGCCACGGACTAGCGGGAGGCTACGAGCAGTACTTC. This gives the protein CASSHGLAGGYEQYF.

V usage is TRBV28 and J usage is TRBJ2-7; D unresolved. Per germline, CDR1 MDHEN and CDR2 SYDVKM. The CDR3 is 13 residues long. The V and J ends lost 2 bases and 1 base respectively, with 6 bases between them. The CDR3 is CASSLLRSYEQYF. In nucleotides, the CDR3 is TGTGCCAGCAGTTTACTCCGTTCCTACGAGCAGTACTTC. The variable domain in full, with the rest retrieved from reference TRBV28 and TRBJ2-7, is DVKVTQSSRYLVKRTGEKVFLECVQDMDHENMFWYRQDPGLGLRLIYFSYDVKMKEKGDIPEGYSVSREKKERFSLILESASTNQTSMYLCASSLLRSYEQYFGPGTRLTVT.

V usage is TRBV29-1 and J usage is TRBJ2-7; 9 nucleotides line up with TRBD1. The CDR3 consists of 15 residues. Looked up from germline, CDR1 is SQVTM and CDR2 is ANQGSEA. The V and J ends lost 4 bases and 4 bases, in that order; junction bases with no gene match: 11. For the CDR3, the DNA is TGCAGCGTTGCCGTACAGGGGGCGATTTTTTACGAGCAGTACTTC. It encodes CSVAVQGAIFYEQYF.

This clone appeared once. CDR3 sequence: CASSQGGQGASYEQYF. In DNA, the CDR3 is TGTGCCAGCAGCCAAGGGGGACAGGGGGCTTCCTACGAGCAGTACTTC. V gene TRBV7-8 combines with J gene TRBJ2-7; TRBD1 matches at 12 bases. Germline loops: CDR1 SGHVS, CDR2 FQNEAQ. Unmatched junction bases numbered 6, after V lost 5 bases and J lost 1 base. CDR3 size: 16 residues.

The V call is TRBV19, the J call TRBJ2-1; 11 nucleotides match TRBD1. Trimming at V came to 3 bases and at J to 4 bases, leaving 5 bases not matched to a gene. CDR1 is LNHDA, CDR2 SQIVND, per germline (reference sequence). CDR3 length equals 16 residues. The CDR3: CASSILGTGGYNEQFF. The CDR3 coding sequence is TGTGCCAGTAGTATCCTTGGGACAGGGGGGTACAATGAGCAGTTCTTC.

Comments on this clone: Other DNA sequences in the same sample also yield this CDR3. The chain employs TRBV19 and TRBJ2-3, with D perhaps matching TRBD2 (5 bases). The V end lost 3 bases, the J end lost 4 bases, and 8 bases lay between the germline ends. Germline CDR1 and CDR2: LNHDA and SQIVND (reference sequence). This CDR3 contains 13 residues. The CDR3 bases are TGTGCCAGTAGTATCACCGGGGCAGATACGCAGTATTTT. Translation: CASSITGADTQYF.

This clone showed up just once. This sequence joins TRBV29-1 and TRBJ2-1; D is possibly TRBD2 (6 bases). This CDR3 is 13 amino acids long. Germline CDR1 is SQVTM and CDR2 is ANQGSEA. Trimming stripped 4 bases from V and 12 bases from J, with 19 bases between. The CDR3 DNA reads TGCAGCGTTGGCGGGACCATCCCGCTCGGGCAGTTCTTC. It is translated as CSVGGTIPLGQFF.

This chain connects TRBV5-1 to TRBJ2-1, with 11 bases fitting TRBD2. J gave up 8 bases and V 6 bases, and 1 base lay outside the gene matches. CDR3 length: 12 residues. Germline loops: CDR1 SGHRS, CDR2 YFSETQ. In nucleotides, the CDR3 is TGCGCCAGCAAACTAGCGGGAGATGAGCAGTTCTTC. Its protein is CASKLAGDEQFF.

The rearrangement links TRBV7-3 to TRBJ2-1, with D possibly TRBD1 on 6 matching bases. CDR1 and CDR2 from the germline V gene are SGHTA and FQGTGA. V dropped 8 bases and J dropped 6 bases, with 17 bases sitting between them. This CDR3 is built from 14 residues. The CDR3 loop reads CASGWLGAANEQFF. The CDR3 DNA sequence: TGTGCCAGCGGCTGGTTGGGGGCGGCCAATGAGCAGTTCTTC.

CDR3 coding DNA: TGCGCCAGCAGCTTGGGTTCCGGACTAGCGGCGAGCTCCTACGAGCAGTACTTC. It is translated as CASSLGSGLAASSYEQYF. The gene calls are TRBV5-1 and TRBJ2-7, with TRBD2 matching 10 bases. The CDR3 length is 18 residues. Unmatched junction bases numbered 9, after V lost 0 bases and J lost 0 bases. Looked up from germline, CDR1 is SGHRS and CDR2 is YFSETQ.

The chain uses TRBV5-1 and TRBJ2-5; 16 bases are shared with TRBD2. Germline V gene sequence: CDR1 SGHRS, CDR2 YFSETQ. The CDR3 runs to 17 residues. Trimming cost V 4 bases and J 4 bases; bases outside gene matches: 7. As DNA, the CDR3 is TGCGCCAGCAGCAGGGGGACTAGCGGGAGGGCCTCAGAGACCCAGTACTTC. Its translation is CASSRGTSGRASETQYF.

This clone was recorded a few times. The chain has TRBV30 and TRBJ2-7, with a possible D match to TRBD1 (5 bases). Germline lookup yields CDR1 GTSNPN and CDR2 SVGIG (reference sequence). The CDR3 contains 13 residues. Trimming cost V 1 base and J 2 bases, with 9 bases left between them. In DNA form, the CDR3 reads TGTGCCTGGAGTGCCAGGGAACCCTACGAGCAGTACTTC. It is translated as CAWSAREPYEQYF. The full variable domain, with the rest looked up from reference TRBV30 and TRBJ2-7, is SQTIHQWPATLVQPVGSPLSLECTVEGTSNPNLYWYRQAAGRGLQLLFYSVGIGQISSEVPQNLSASRPQDRQFILSSKKLLLSDSGFYLCAWSAREPYEQYFGPGTRLTVT.

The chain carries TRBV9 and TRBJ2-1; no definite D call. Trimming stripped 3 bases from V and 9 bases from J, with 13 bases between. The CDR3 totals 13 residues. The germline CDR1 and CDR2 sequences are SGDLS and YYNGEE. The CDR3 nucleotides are TGTGCCAGCAGCGAAGAGACTTTTACTGAGCAGTTCTTC. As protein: CASSEETFTEQFF. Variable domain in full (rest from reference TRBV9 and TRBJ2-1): DSGVTQTPKHLITATGQRVTLRCSPRSGDLSVYWYQQSLDQGLQFLIQYYNGEERAKGNILERFSAQQFPDLHSELNLSSLELGDSALYFCASSEETFTEQFFGPGTRLTVL.

The CDR3 protein is CASSPALAGADTQYF. DNA for the CDR3: TGTGCCAGCAGCCCGGCGCTAGCGGGTGCGGATACGCAGTATTTT. The J gene is TRBJ2-3, the V gene TRBV11-2, with TRBD2 matching over 8 bases. This CDR3 is built from 15 residues. Trimming at V came to 5 bases and at J to 6 bases, leaving 10 bases not matched to a gene. Germline V gene data show CDR1 as SGHAT and CDR2 as FQNNGV.

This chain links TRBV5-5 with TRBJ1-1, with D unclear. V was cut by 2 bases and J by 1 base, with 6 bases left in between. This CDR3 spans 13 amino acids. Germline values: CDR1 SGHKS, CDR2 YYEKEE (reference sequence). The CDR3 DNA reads TGTGCCAGCAGCTTTACAGCGAACACTGAAGCTTTCTTT. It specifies CASSFTANTEAFF.

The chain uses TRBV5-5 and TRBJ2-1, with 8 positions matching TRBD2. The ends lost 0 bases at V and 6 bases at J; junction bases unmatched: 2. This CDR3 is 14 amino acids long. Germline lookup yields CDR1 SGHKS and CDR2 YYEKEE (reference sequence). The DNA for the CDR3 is TGTGCCAGCAGCTTGGTTGGGACTAGCAATGAGCAGTTCTTC. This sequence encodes CASSLVGTSNEQFF.

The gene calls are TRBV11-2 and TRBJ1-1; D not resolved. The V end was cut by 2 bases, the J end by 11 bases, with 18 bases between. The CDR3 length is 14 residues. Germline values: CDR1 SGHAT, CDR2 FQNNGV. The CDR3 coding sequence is TGTGCCAGCAGCTTACCCCTACCCCGGAGAGACGCTTTCTTT. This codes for CASSLPLPRRDAFF.

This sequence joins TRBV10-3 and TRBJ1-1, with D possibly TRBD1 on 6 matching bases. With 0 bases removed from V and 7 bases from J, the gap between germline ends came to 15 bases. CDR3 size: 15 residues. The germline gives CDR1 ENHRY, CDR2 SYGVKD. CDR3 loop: CAISESAGASFEAFF. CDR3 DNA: TGTGCCATCAGTGAGTCTGCAGGGGCAAGTTTTGAAGCTTTCTTT.

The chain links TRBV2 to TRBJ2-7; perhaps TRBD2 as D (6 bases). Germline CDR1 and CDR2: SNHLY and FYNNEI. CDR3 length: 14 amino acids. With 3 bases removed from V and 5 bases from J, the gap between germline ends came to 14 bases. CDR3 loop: CASSDLEGSDEQYF. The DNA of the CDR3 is TGTGCCAGCAGTGATTTGGAGGGTTCGGACGAGCAGTACTTC.

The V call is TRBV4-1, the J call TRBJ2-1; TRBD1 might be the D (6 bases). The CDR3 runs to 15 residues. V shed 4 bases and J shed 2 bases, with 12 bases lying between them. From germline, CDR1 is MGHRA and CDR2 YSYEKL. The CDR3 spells CASSLTGSTYNEQFF. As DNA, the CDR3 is TGCGCCAGCAGCCTCACAGGGAGCACCTACAATGAGCAGTTCTTC.

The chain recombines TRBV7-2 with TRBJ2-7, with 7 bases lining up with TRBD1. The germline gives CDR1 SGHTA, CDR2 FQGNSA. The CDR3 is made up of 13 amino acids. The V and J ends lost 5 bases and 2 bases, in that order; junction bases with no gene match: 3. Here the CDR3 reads CASSNGQAYEQYF. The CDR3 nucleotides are TGTGCCAGCAGCAACGGACAGGCCTACGAGCAGTACTTC.

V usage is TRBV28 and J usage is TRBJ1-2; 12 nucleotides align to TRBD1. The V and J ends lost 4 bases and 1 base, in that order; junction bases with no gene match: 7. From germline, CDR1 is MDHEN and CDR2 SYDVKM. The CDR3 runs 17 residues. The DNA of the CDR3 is TGTGCCAGCAGTTCCCCGGGACAGGGGGCGAGTAACTATGGCTACACCTTC. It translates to CASSSPGQGASNYGYTF.

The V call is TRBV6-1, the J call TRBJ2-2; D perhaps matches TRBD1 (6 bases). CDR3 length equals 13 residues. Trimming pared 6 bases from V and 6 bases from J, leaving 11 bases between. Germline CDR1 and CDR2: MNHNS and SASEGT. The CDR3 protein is CASRYRVAGELFF. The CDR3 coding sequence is TGTGCCAGCAGATACAGGGTTGCCGGGGAGCTGTTTTTT.

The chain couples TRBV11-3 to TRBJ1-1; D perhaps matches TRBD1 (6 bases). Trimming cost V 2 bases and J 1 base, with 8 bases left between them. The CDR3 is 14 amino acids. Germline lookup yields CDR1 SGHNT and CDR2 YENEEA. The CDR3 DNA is TGTGCCAGCAGCTTATACAGGGCGAACACTGAAGCTTTCTTT. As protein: CASSLYRANTEAFF.

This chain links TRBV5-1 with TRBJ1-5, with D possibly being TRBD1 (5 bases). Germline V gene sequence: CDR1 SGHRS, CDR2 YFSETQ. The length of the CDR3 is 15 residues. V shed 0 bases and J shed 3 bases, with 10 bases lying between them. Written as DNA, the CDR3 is TGCGCCAGCAGCTTGGGGGGCCTGGACAATCAGCCCCAGCATTTT. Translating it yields CASSLGGLDNQPQHF.